This TCR beta chain is drawn from a study of blood T cell repertoires in COVID-19. Method: immunoSEQ multiplex PCR; TCRdb's copy keeps in-frame clones and lacks some. Among 250,000 to 350,000 clones, around 88% were seen once, and the ten largest hold around 0.84%. The CDR3 runs 20 residues. CDR1 is MDHEN, CDR2 SYDVKM, per germline. J was trimmed by 1 base and V by 6 bases; bases with no gene match: 15. Input material: peripheral blood. V usage is TRBV28 and J usage is TRBJ2-1; 13 positions match TRBD2. This clonotype originated in a man aged 25 to 40 with acute or convalescent COVID-19. CDR3 sequence (DNA): TGTGCCAGCAGATTCGCCACGGGACTAGCGGGAATACCGTCCTACAATGAGCAGTTCTTC. Protein product: CASRFATGLAGIPSYNEQFF. The full variable domain, rest sourced from reference TRBV28 and TRBJ2-1, is DVKVTQSSRYLVKRTGEKVFLECVQDMDHENMFWYRQDPGLGLRLIYFSYDVKMKEKGDIPEGYSVSREKKERFSLILESASTNQTSMYLCASRFATGLAGIPSYNEQFFGPGTRLTVL.